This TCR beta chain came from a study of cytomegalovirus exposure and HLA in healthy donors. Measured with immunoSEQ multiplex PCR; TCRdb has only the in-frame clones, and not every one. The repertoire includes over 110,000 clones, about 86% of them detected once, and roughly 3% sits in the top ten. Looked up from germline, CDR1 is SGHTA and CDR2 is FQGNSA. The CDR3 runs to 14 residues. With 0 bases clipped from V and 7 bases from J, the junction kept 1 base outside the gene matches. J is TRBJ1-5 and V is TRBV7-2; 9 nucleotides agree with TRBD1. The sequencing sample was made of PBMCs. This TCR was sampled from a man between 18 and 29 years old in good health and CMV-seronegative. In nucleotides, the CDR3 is TGTGCCAGCAGCTTAGCGGGACAGGGACAGCCCCAGCATTTT. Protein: CASSLAGQGQPQHF. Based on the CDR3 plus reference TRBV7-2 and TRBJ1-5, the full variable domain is GAGVSQSPSNKVTEKGKDVELRCDPISGHTALYWYRQSLGQGLEFLIYFQGNSAPDKSGLPSDRFSAERTGGSVSTLTIQRTQQEDSAVYLCASSLAGQGQPQHFGDGTRLSIL.